Reported below is one TCR beta chain. Its cognate antigen is unknown. V gave up 5 bases and J gave up 5 bases, with 9 bases separating them. Per the germline V gene, CDR1 is SEHNR and CDR2 is FQNEAQ (reference sequence). The CDR3 is made up of 12 amino acids. This specimen comes from a study of radiotherapy plus CTLA-4 blockade in lung cancer. Regarding the study as a whole: Interferon-beta, together with early blood T cell clone dynamics, reportedly best predicted response.

Sequenced by immunoSEQ multiplex PCR; TCRdb stores in-frame clones only, minus some. The sample lists 90,000 to 95,000 clones; about four fifths were seen once. The rearrangement uses TRBV7-9 and TRBJ2-5; D call uncertain. The receptor comes from a human donor with non-small cell lung cancer who had stable disease on radiotherapy plus ipilimumab. The sequencing here drew on peripheral blood, taken from a patient treated with radiotherapy plus ipilimumab. As DNA, the CDR3 is TGTGCCAGCAGCGACCGCCGGGAGACCCAGTACTTC. It yields the protein CASSDRRETQYF. Drawing the rest from reference TRBV7-9 and TRBJ2-5, the complete variable domain is DTGVSQNPRHKITKRGQNVTFRCDPISEHNRLYWYRQTLGQGPEFLTYFQNEAQLEKSRLLSDRFSAERPKGSFSTLEIQRTEQGDSAMYLCASSDRRETQYFGPGTRLLVL.